Listed below are T cell receptor beta chains from one sample, sequenced in a study of T cells in Graves' hyperthyroidism and ophthalmopathy. TCRdb reprocessed the multiplex PCR reads via MiXCR and lists one record per CDR3 protein. The sample yields about 50,000 distinct CDR3 sequences, around 48% seen once. The sequenced sample was blood. The source of these receptors is a woman in her 30s with Graves' ophthalmopathy. Both conserved end residues are part of each CDR3. The order of the fields is V gene, J gene, clone size, CDR3 length, D gene, CDR3 DNA, CDR3 protein. D genes are given only for firm matches. Clone size is not always given. Where it is, it says once, few, many or a class for expanded clones.

TRBV7-9,TRBJ1-4,many,14,-,TGTGCCAGCAGCCAAGGGGCAACTAATGAAAAACTGTTTTTT,CASSQGATNEKLFF
TRBV2,TRBJ2-2,-,15,-,TGTGCCAGCAGTGATAGGGGACCTAGCACCGGGGAGCTGTTTTTT,CASSDRGPSTGELFF
TRBV12-3/TRBV12-4,TRBJ2-5,-,16,-,TGTGCCAGCAGTTTATCTCTAACGGGAGTCGGCGAGACCCAGGACTTC,CASSLSLTGVGETQDF
TRBV28,TRBJ1-3,many,16,-,TGTGCCAGCATTCAGGGAACAGCTTACTCTGGAAACACCATATATTTT,CASIQGTAYSGNTIYF
TRBV28,TRBJ1-6,many,14,-,TGTGCCAGCAAATACCCGGCCTATAATTCACCCCTCCACTTT,CASKYPAYNSPLHF
TRBV2,TRBJ1-5,-,12,-,TGTGCCAGCAGTTTCTTAGATCAGCCCCAGCATTTT,CASSFLDQPQHF
TRBV7-6,TRBJ2-3,many,16,TRBD1,TGTGCCAGCAGCTTAGGGGACAGGGATCTATCAGATACGCAGTATTTT,CASSLGDRDLSDTQYF
TRBV5-1,TRBJ2-1,many,16,TRBD1,TGCGCCAGCAGATCCGGGACAGGTCGAACGTACAATGAGCAGTTCTTC,CASRSGTGRTYNEQFF
TRBV5-1,TRBJ1-4,many,14,-,TGCGCCAGCAGCCCCCTCCCAGGGGAAGAAAAACTGTTTTTT,CASSPLPGEEKLFF
TRBV24-1,TRBJ1-1,many,13,-,TGTGCCACCAGTGACCAATACATGATTGAAGCTTTCTTT,CATSDQYMIEAFF
TRBV7-8,TRBJ1-2,once,14,-,TGTGCCAGCAGCTTAGAGGGGGTTAACTATGGCTACACCTTC,CASSLEGVNYGYTF
TRBV7-3,TRBJ2-3,-,12,TRBD2,TGTGCCAGCAGCCGACTAGCGGGAGGGCGGTATTTT,CASSRLAGGRYF
TRBV20-1,TRBJ1-1,once,14,-,TGCAGTGCTAGAGTCCTGGCGGGGCTAACTGAAGCTTTCTTT,CSARVLAGLTEAFF
TRBV29-1,TRBJ2-7,-,12,-,TGCAGTGAGTCGGCAGCCACCTACGAGCAGTACTTC,CSESAATYEQYF
TRBV6-5,TRBJ1-5,many,14,-,TGTGCCAGCAGTTACTCGATACGTGGTCAGCCCCAGCATTTT,CASSYSIRGQPQHF
TRBV7-2,TRBJ2-7,-,15,TRBD2,TGTGCCAGCAGTTTAAGCGGGACTAGTGATTACGAGCAGTACTTC,CASSLSGTSDYEQYF
TRBV10-3,TRBJ1-5,-,16,TRBD1,TGTGCCATCAGCAGACAGGGGACCACTGACAATGAGCCCCAGCATTTT,CAISRQGTTDNEPQHF
TRBV7-9,TRBJ1-1,-,20,-,TGTGCCAGCTTTGACATTTGGGGCGTCGCGGTTATACAGGATGGGCCGGAGGCTTCCTTT,CASFDIWGVAVIQDGPEASF
TRBV28,TRBJ1-2,many,12,-,TGTGCCAGCAGTTTAACGGGGGCCGGCTACACCTTC,CASSLTGAGYTF
TRBV6-1,TRBJ2-3,many,15,-,TGTGCCAGCAGTGAATCCCAGGGAGCCACAGATACGCAGTATTTT,CASSESQGATDTQYF
TRBV9,TRBJ1-1,-,15,TRBD1,TGTGCCAGCAGCGTTTCGGGACAGCCGAACACTGAAGCTTTCTTT,CASSVSGQPNTEAFF
TRBV9,TRBJ1-3,many,15,-,TGTGCCAGCAGCGTAAACGGCTACTCTGGAAACACCATATATTTT,CASSVNGYSGNTIYF
TRBV2,TRBJ2-7,few,15,TRBD2,TGTGCCAGCAGTGAAGCTAGCGGGGATATCTACGAGCAGTACTTC,CASSEASGDIYEQYF
TRBV19,TRBJ2-7,many,14,-,TGTGCCAGTACCAACGGTGGTAGCTCGAACGAGCAGTACTTC,CASTNGGSSNEQYF
TRBV3-1,TRBJ2-1,many,15,TRBD2,TGTGCCAGCAGCCAGACGGGACTAGCGACTAATGAGCAGTTCTTC,CASSQTGLATNEQFF
TRBV14,TRBJ2-5,-,15,TRBD2,TGTGCCAGCAGCCCCGGCGGGGGGCCACCTGAGACCCAGTACTTC,CASSPGGGPPETQYF
TRBV13,TRBJ2-5,many,14,-,TGTGCCAGCAGCCCCCGGGACACCGAAGAGACCCAGTACTTC,CASSPRDTEETQYF
TRBV6-5,TRBJ1-6,many,13,-,TGTGCCAGCAGCGGACAGATGAATTCACCCCTCCACTTT,CASSGQMNSPLHF
TRBV9,TRBJ2-3,many,13,-,TGTGCCAGCAGCGTAGAGCGGCCGGATACGCAGTATTTT,CASSVERPDTQYF
TRBV11-2,TRBJ1-2,-,12,TRBD1,TGTGCCAGCAGCTTAGAGACAGGGGGCTACACCTTC,CASSLETGGYTF
TRBV6-1,TRBJ2-7,many,13,-,TGTGCCAGCAACCTAGCAGTGGGTCACGAGCAGTACTTC,CASNLAVGHEQYF
TRBV2,TRBJ1-5,few,19,TRBD1,TGTGCCAGCAGTTTAGGGCTACGGAGGGGGCGGCGGTCTAATCAGCCCCAGCATTTT,CASSLGLRRGRRSNQPQHF
TRBV29-1,TRBJ2-1,-,12,-,TGCAGCAGTTTTAACTCCTACAATGAGCAGTTCTTC,CSSFNSYNEQFF
TRBV20-1,TRBJ1-1,-,18,-,TGCAGTGCTAGAGATCCGGGGTATCCCGCCGGCGTGGGTGGGGGAGCTTTCTTT,CSARDPGYPAGVGGGAFF
TRBV20-1,TRBJ2-3,many,16,TRBD2,TGCAGTCTCATATCCGGGACTAGCGGGACCTCAGATACGCAGTATTTT,CSLISGTSGTSDTQYF
TRBV30,TRBJ2-7,-,12,-,TGTGCCTCGAAGGACACATCCTACGAGCAATACTTC,CASKDTSYEQYF
TRBV7-9,TRBJ1-1,many,15,TRBD1,TGTGCCAGCAGCCAAACAGGGGGCAGGAACACTGAAGCTTTCTTT,CASSQTGGRNTEAFF
TRBV7-3,TRBJ2-1,-,16,-,TGTGCCAGCAGCCCGGACCGGTGGGAGGAGGCGTATGAGCAGTTCTTC,CASSPDRWEEAYEQFF
TRBV9,TRBJ2-3,many,15,-,TGTGCCAGCAGCGTACAAGCGGTCTCCACAGATACGCAGTATTTT,CASSVQAVSTDTQYF
TRBV27,TRBJ1-2,many,13,-,TGTGCCAGCAGTCCGAGGGGTCTCTATGGCTACACCTTC,CASSPRGLYGYTF
TRBV5-8,TRBJ1-1,many,14,-,TGTGCCAGCGGCCCTCTAGGTCCAGGCACTGAAGCTTTCTTT,CASGPLGPGTEAFF
TRBV28,TRBJ1-1,-,13,TRBD1,TGTGCCAGCGGGGGACAGGGGCACCTTGAAGCTTTCTTT,CASGGQGHLEAFF
TRBV29-1,TRBJ2-3,-,14,TRBD2,TGCAGCTTGGAGAGGACTAGCACCCCAGATACGCAGTATTTT,CSLERTSTPDTQYF
TRBV3-1,TRBJ1-1,-,14,-,TGTGCCAGCAGCCAAAGGGGAGCCAACACTGAAGCTTTCTTT,CASSQRGANTEAFF
TRBV11-2,TRBJ2-2,many,14,TRBD1,TGTGCCAGCATGGGGACAGCTAACACCGGGGAGCTGTTTTTT,CASMGTANTGELFF
TRBV5-5,TRBJ1-2,many,15,-,TGTGCCAGCAGCCATCAAGGGGACCTAAACTATGGCTACACCTTC,CASSHQGDLNYGYTF
TRBV7-2,TRBJ2-7,-,14,-,TGTGCCAGCAGCTTAGCGGGAGTCTCCTACGAGCAGTACTTC,CASSLAGVSYEQYF
TRBV6-1,TRBJ1-5,once,13,-,TGTGCCAGCACCTTCGACGGTCAAGAGACCCAGCATTTT,CASTFDGQETQHF
TRBV30,TRBJ2-4,-,13,-,TGTGCCTGGAAGGGCTGGGCCAAAAACATTCAGTACTTC,CAWKGWAKNIQYF
TRBV4-2,TRBJ2-5,many,15,TRBD2,TGTGCCAGCAGCCAAGGGTTAGCGGGAGGGGAGACCCAGTACTTC,CASSQGLAGGETQYF
TRBV24-1,TRBJ2-5,-,14,-,TGTGCCACCAGCGTCGGGGGGCAGGCAGAGACCCAGTACTTC,CATSVGGQAETQYF